This T cell receptor beta chain is from a study of control samples from healthy donors and cancer patients. The CDR3 spans 15 residues. CDR1 and CDR2 from the germline V gene are MNHEY and SMNVEV (reference sequence). J gave up 3 bases and V 8 bases, and 9 bases lay outside the gene matches. Produced via immunoSEQ multiplex PCR; TCRdb's table is partial and in-frame only. The data show some 120,000 clones, 85% to 95% seen once. Sequencing was carried out using blood. The receptor was derived from a man aged 18 to 29 in good health. J is TRBJ2-1 and V is TRBV27; 8 bases are a match to TRBD2. Here the CDR3 DNA reads TGTGCCAGCCAAGACGGAACTAGCGGCTACAATGAGCAGTTCTTC. Protein product: CASQDGTSGYNEQFF.